This T cell receptor beta chain originates from a study of T cells in Graves' hyperthyroidism and ophthalmopathy. Study-level results: Using 13 V-J features, a model discriminated ophthalmopathy from stable hyperthyroidism.

Diagnoses were made from clinical symptoms, serum measures (thyroxine and TRAb), thyroid ultrasound and orbital computed tomography. Deletions cut 5 bases from V and 3 bases from J, with 14 bases between. The CDR3 sequence is 15 residues long. Germline CDR1 reads SEHNR; CDR2 reads FQNEAQ (reference sequence). Concerning this clonotype: Antigen specificity is unknown.

RNA transcripts were the template for amplifying TCR beta CDR3 regions. In the first-round RT-PCR of the TCR CDR3, the HTBI primer set was used. TCRdb fed the multiplex PCR reads into MiXCR, producing one record per CDR3 protein. The sample yields a few hundred thousand distinct CDR3 sequences, approximately 25% seen once. The specimen sequenced was blood. This clonotype was sampled from a man aged 50 to 59 with Graves' hyperthyroidism. The chain uses TRBV7-9 and TRBJ1-5; TRBD1 is a possible D gene (5 bases). CDR3 residues: CASSPRGGINQPQHF. DNA of the CDR3: TGTGCCAGCAGCCCACGGGGGGGAATCAATCAGCCCCAGCATTTT.